Shown below are 5 T cell receptor beta chains from a single sample sequenced in a study of blood T cell repertoires in COVID-19. Data came from immunoSEQ multiplex PCR; TCRdb stores just in-frame clones and leaves some out. Among about 100,000 clones listed, about 77% were seen once. Sequencing was done on a sample of peripheral blood. All receptors come from a woman in her 70s with acute or convalescent COVID-19.

This clone came up a few times. The chain recombines TRBV18 with TRBJ1-1; weak D call: TRBD1 (5 bases). The CDR3 is 14 amino acids. With 3 bases removed from V and 4 bases from J, the gap between germline ends came to 12 bases. Germline V gives CDR1 KGHSH, CDR2 LQKENI. The CDR3 loop is CASSPPVRVTEAFF. CDR3 sequence (DNA): TGTGCCAGCTCACCGCCGGTCAGGGTCACTGAAGCTTTCTTT.

The gene calls are TRBV30 and TRBJ2-5; 7 bases match TRBD2. V lost 8 bases, J lost 4 bases, and 7 bases stayed unmatched. The CDR3 is 12 amino acids. The germline V gene encodes CDR1 GTSNPN and CDR2 SVGIG (reference sequence). CDR3 amino acids: CAQAPSGETQYF. The CDR3 DNA sequence: TGTGCCCAAGCACCTAGCGGAGAGACCCAGTACTTC.

This chain connects TRBV6-5 to TRBJ1-4; D not resolved. Per germline, CDR1 MNHEY and CDR2 SVGAGI. The germline V and J ends were trimmed by 6 bases and 3 bases, with 8 bases remaining between them. The CDR3 sequence is 13 residues long. CDR3 region: CASRYPANEKLFF. The CDR3 DNA follows: TGTGCCAGCAGGTACCCGGCTAATGAAAAACTGTTTTTT.

Turning to this clone: Sequence at one end of the junction differs from germline and may be a read error. Other DNA variants within this sample encode the same CDR3. In DNA form, the CDR3 reads TGCGCTAGCAGCTCTCAGACAGGGGGAGCGGGTAACTATGGCTACACCTTC. Translating gives CASSSQTGGAGNYGYTF. The chain joins TRBV4-1 to TRBJ1-2, with 9 bases that match TRBD1. The V gene's germline CDR1 is MGHRA and CDR2 YSYEKL. The CDR3 has 17 amino acids.

This clone was found a few times. CDR3: CASSRDRVSNQPQHF. The CDR3 nucleotides are TGTGCCAGCAGCCGCGACAGGGTTAGCAATCAGCCCCAGCATTTT. The chain has TRBV11-1 and TRBJ1-5; 7 bases fit TRBD1. Per germline, CDR1 SGHAT and CDR2 FQDESV (reference sequence). The CDR3 runs 15 residues. After removal of 5 bases from V and 0 bases from J, the junction contained 4 bases not matched to a gene. Full variable domain (outside the CDR3, taken from reference TRBV11-1 and TRBJ1-5): EAEVAQSPRYKITEKSQAVAFWCDPISGHATLYWYRQILGQGPELLVQFQDESVVDDSQLPKDRFSAERLKGVDSTLKIQPAELGDSAMYLCASSRDRVSNQPQHFGDGTRLSIL.